The 8 T cell receptor beta chains reported below all come from one sample, sequenced in a study of neurological immune-mediated disorders. TCRdb used MiXCR to reprocess the 5' RACE reads, holding one entry per CDR3 protein. The sample contains roughly 70,000 distinct CDR3 sequences, around 3.9% of which appear only once. Sequenced: PBMCs. These receptors originate from a man aged 25-45 years with multiple sclerosis.

This clonotype was counted ten times or more. The chain carries TRBV20-1 and TRBJ1-2; 7 bases match TRBD1. The CDR3 has 17 amino acids. Germline V CDR1 and CDR2: DFQATT, SNEGSKA (reference sequence). The junction had 14 bases not matched to a gene; V was cut back by 1 base and J by 3 bases. CDR3 in DNA: TGCAGTGCTAGAGTGATTGAACAGGGGAAGGGAGACTATGGCTACACCTTC. Protein sequence: CSARVIEQGKGDYGYTF.

The table lists this clonotype with many counts. The chain links TRBV29-1 to TRBJ1-4; D is undetermined. Trimming removed 7 bases at V and 7 bases at J, with 10 bases between. The CDR3 runs to 11 residues. CDR1 is SQVTM and CDR2 is ANQGSEA in the germline V gene. CDR3 nucleotides: TGCAGCGGCGGAAGTGGTGAAAAACTGTTTTTT. This gives the protein CSGGSGEKLFF.

This clonotype was counted many times. The chain employs TRBV7-2 and TRBJ1-1; D is ambiguous. Germline values: CDR1 SGHTA, CDR2 FQGNSA. V shed 4 bases and J shed 0 bases, with 15 bases lying between them. The CDR3 consists of 16 residues. CDR3 in DNA: TGTGCCAGCAGCTCAGTAACCACCCTCATGAACACTGAAGCTTTCTTT. Amino acid sequence: CASSSVTTLMNTEAFF.

J is TRBJ2-2 and V is TRBV20-1; possibly TRBD2 for D (7 bases). This CDR3 spans 15 amino acids. Per the germline V gene, CDR1 is DFQATT and CDR2 is SNEGSKA (reference sequence). V was shortened by 3 bases and J by 5 bases, with 16 bases between the two germline ends. The CDR3, as DNA: TGCAGTGCTAGTTTTGCGGGGGCGGGGACCGGGGAGCTGTTTTTT. Protein product: CSASFAGAGTGELFF.

This clonotype has a count of ten or more. The genes are TRBV12-3 or TRBV12-4 and TRBJ1-1; tentative D call: TRBD1 (6 bases). Trimming stripped 5 bases from V and 5 bases from J, with 18 bases between. This CDR3 spans 15 amino acids. This CDR3 reads CASSPLGGLGTEAFF. CDR3 in DNA: TGTGCCAGCAGTCCCCTGGGGGGGCTCGGGACTGAAGCTTTCTTT.

This clonotype was observed at least ten times. The chain joins TRBV2 to TRBJ2-5; D perhaps matches TRBD2 (7 bases). CDR1 and CDR2 from the germline V gene are SNHLY and FYNNEI. The CDR3 is 14 amino acids. Trimming removed 5 bases at V and 5 bases at J, with 15 bases between. The CDR3, as DNA: TGTGCCAGCAGTCCCAGTTGGGGGGGCGAGACCCAGTACTTC. This gives the protein CASSPSWGGETQYF.

This clonotype has at least ten counts. The rearrangement joins TRBV6-4 to TRBJ2-5; no definite D call. The germline V gene has CDR1 MRHNA and CDR2 SNTAGT. The V end was cut by 2 bases, the J end by 3 bases, with 10 bases between. This CDR3 comprises 14 residues. CDR3 loop: CASSDRITKETQYF. CDR3 bases: TGTGCCAGCAGTGACAGGATTACTAAAGAGACCCAGTACTTC.

Many counts were recorded for this clonotype. The chain links TRBV5-1 to TRBJ2-3; D perhaps matches TRBD1 (6 bases). CDR1 and CDR2 (germline): SGHRS, YFSETQ. The CDR3 has 14 residues. The ends were cut back, 5 bases at V and 0 bases at J, with 10 bases in the middle. The chain's CDR3 is CASRGGISTDTQYF. The CDR3 DNA reads TGCGCCAGCAGAGGGGGTATAAGCACAGATACGCAGTATTTT.